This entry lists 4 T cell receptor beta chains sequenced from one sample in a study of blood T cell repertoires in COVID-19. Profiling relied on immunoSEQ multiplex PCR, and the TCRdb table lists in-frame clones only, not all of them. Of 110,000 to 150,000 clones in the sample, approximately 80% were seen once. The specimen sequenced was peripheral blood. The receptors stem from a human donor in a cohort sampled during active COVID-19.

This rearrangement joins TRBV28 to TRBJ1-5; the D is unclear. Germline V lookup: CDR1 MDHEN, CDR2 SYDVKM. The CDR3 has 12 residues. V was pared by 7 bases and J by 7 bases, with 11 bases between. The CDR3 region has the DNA TGTGCCAGCATTTCGGGGTTGCAGCCCCAGCATTTT. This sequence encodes CASISGLQPQHF.

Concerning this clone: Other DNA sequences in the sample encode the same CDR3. CDR3 in DNA: TGTGCCAGCTCACCTACTAGCGGGAGGAACAATGAGCAGTTCTTC. Translating it yields CASSPTSGRNNEQFF. The V call is TRBV18, the J call TRBJ2-1, with TRBD2 matching over 12 bases. Germline CDR1 reads KGHSH; CDR2 reads LQKENI. V was clipped by 3 bases and J by 5 bases; unmatched bases: 2. The CDR3 extends over 15 amino acids.

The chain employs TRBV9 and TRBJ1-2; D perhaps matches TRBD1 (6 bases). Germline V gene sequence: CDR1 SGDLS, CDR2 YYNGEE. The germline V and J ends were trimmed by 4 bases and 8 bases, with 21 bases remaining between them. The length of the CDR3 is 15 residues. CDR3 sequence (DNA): TGTGCCAGCAGCCCAGAGGGGGTCCCGCGGGGGGGCTACACCTTC. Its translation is CASSPEGVPRGGYTF.

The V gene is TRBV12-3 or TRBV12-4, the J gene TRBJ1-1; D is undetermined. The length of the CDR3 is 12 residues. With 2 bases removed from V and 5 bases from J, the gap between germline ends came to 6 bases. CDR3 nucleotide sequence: TGTGCCAGCAGTTTATCCGTAACTGAAGCTTTCTTT. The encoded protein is CASSLSVTEAFF.